The clone carrying this TCR beta chain has more than one count but fewer than ten. Trimming took off 11 bases at V and 0 bases at J, with 13 bases between the two ends. CDR3 size: 14 residues. Per germline, CDR1 LGHDT and CDR2 YNNKEL (reference sequence). Authors' data handling: Reference gene primers were amplified, and this amplification served to estimate nucleated cell counts. Some clones are missing from TCRdb's copy, which holds only in-frame ones; the method was immunoSEQ multiplex PCR. For V, J and clone size, that table is used; D and trimming come from the DNA. The top ten hold 0.85% to 1.3% of the sample, which has under 100,000 clones, around 87% seen once. This sample is drawn from a study of blood T cell repertoires in COVID-19. On the study more broadly: Sites across the United States, Italy and Spain contributed samples from acute and convalescent COVID-19. The analysed material was cDNA or gDNA that came from T cells, B-cell-depleted T cells, or PBMCs.

Input material: peripheral blood. The rearrangement links TRBV3-1 (or the pseudogene TRBV3-2) to TRBJ2-2, with D possibly TRBD1 on 5 matching bases. The sequence derives from a human donor in a cohort sampled during active COVID-19. The CDR3 region has the DNA TGTGCCGTACAGGAGTTCGCGAACACCGGGGAGCTGTTTTTT. This gives the protein CAVQEFANTGELFF.